These 29 T cell receptor beta chains originate from one sample sequenced in a study of blood T cell repertoires in COVID-19. This table comes from immunoSEQ multiplex PCR, and its TCRdb copy is limited to in-frame clones, with some not included. The table has about 280,000 clones, around 86% seen once. Input material: peripheral blood. The receptor set was obtained from a woman in her thirties with active or convalescent COVID-19.

The genes are TRBV6-6 and TRBJ1-1, with 8 positions matching TRBD1. The ends lost 4 bases at V and 4 bases at J; junction bases unmatched: 5. The CDR3 loop spans 14 amino acids. Germline CDR1 MNHNY, CDR2 SVGAGI (reference sequence). The CDR3: CASSSGQGSTEAFF. The DNA for the CDR3 is TGTGCCAGCAGTTCCGGACAGGGCAGCACTGAAGCTTTCTTT.

This chain links TRBV19 with TRBJ2-4, with TRBD2 as a possible D gene (6 bases). Germline CDR1 LNHDA, CDR2 SQIVND (reference sequence). The CDR3 is made up of 16 amino acids. Between the trimmed V and J ends, which lost 6 bases and 7 bases, there was a span of 22 bases. CDR3 nucleotide sequence: TGTGCCAGTAGAGCCCCATATAACGCGGGGAGGAACATTCAGTACTTC. The encoded protein is CASRAPYNAGRNIQYF.

This clone came up many times. The sample contains more than one DNA sequence encoding this CDR3. This chain connects TRBV5-4 to TRBJ1-3; TRBD1 aligns across 11 bases. The germline V gene has CDR1 SGHNT and CDR2 YYREEE (reference sequence). The CDR3 sequence is 15 residues long. Unmatched junction bases numbered 6, after V lost 3 bases and J lost 7 bases. The CDR3 bases are TGTGCCAGCAGCTCCCCTGGACAGGGGGCCAACACCATATATTTT. Its translation: CASSSPGQGANTIYF.

This sequence joins TRBV12-5 and TRBJ2-3; weak D call: TRBD2 (6 bases). The CDR3 is made up of 14 amino acids. CDR1 is LGHNT and CDR2 is FRNRAP in the germline V gene. Trimming removed 6 bases at V and 4 bases at J, with 14 bases between. In nucleotides, the CDR3 is TGTGCTAGTGGCCTAAACGGGGGAGCAGATACGCAGTATTTT. Translating gives CASGLNGGADTQYF. Based on the CDR3 plus reference TRBV12-5 and TRBJ2-3, the full variable domain is DARVTQTPRHKVTEMGQEVTMRCQPILGHNTVFWYRQTMMQGLELLAYFRNRAPLDDSGMPKDRFSAEMPDATLATLKIQPSEPRDSAVYFCASGLNGGADTQYFGPGTRLTVL.

The CDR3 spells CASSKVYSQGAVYNEQFF. Written as DNA, the CDR3 is TGTGCCAGCAGCAAAGTTTATAGTCAGGGGGCGGTCTACAATGAGCAGTTCTTC. The J gene is TRBJ2-1, the V gene TRBV7-2, with 8 bases aligning to TRBD1. The V gene end was trimmed by 5 bases and the J gene end by 3 bases; junction bases not matched to a gene: 15. The CDR3 loop spans 18 amino acids. CDR1 and CDR2 from the germline V gene are SGHTA and FQGNSA.

The gene calls are TRBV30 and TRBJ2-5; 16 positions match TRBD2. This CDR3 spans 21 amino acids. Germline values: CDR1 GTSNPN, CDR2 SVGIG (reference sequence). V was clipped by 2 bases and J by 0 bases; unmatched bases: 15. CDR3 coding DNA: TGTGCCTGGAGTCTCTGGACCCCGGGACTAGCGGGGGGGTCCTACCAAGAGACCCAGTACTTC. Its translation: CAWSLWTPGLAGGSYQETQYF.

This chain uses TRBV9 with TRBJ1-1; 10 bases match TRBD1. Germline V gene sequence: CDR1 SGDLS, CDR2 YYNGEE. The length of the CDR3 is 15 residues. The V gene end was trimmed by 2 bases and the J gene end by 6 bases; junction bases not matched to a gene: 7. CDR3 region: CASSVISGTGAEAFF. The CDR3 coding sequence is TGTGCCAGCAGCGTCATATCCGGGACAGGGGCTGAAGCTTTCTTT.

The chain has TRBV10-3 and TRBJ2-2, with 7 positions matching TRBD1. Germline lookup yields CDR1 ENHRY and CDR2 SYGVKD. The J segment lost 3 bases and the V segment lost 10 bases, leaving 8 bases of the junction unmatched. The CDR3 has 14 amino acids. Written as DNA, the CDR3 is TGTGCCACGCAAACAGGGGATGACACCGGGGAGCTGTTTTTT. It encodes CATQTGDDTGELFF.

The chain has TRBV7-9 and TRBJ1-5; D is possibly TRBD1 (5 bases). Germline CDR1 is SEHNR and CDR2 is FQNEAQ (reference sequence). This CDR3 spans 12 amino acids. The V end lost 5 bases, the J end lost 8 bases, and 10 bases lay between the germline ends. CDR3 bases: TGTGCCAGCAGCCCCGGAGGGGAGCCCCAGCATTTT. Translation gives CASSPGGEPQHF.

This chain links TRBV6-1 with TRBJ2-4; weak D call: TRBD2 (6 bases). V was trimmed by 2 bases and J by 0 bases, leaving 20 bases between them. The CDR3 is 19 amino acids. From germline, CDR1 is MNHNS and CDR2 SASEGT. CDR3 region: CASSERGAAQIVAKNIQYF. In DNA form, the CDR3 reads TGTGCCAGCAGTGAACGCGGGGCAGCCCAAATAGTAGCCAAAAACATTCAGTACTTC.

This clone was seen only once. The chain joins TRBV6-2 or TRBV6-3 to TRBJ1-1; D is ambiguous. V lost 2 bases to trimming and J lost 5 bases, with 9 bases between them. Per germline, CDR1 MNHEY and CDR2 SVGEGT. The CDR3 contains 13 residues. CDR3 sequence: CASSYGSRTEAFF. In nucleotides, the CDR3 is TGTGCCAGCAGTTACGGTAGTCGGACTGAAGCTTTCTTT.

The chain joins TRBV24-1 to TRBJ2-2; 7 nucleotides line up with TRBD1. The CDR3 contains 14 residues. CDR1 and CDR2 (germline): KGHDR, SFDVKD. The junction had 5 bases not matched to a gene; V was cut back by 4 bases and J by 7 bases. CDR3 sequence: CATSEGGSGGELFF. CDR3 coding DNA: TGTGCCACCAGTGAAGGGGGCTCCGGCGGGGAGCTGTTTTTT.

The chain uses TRBV9 and TRBJ2-7; the D gene is possibly TRBD2 (6 bases). The length of the CDR3 is 15 residues. With 0 bases removed from V and 6 bases from J, the gap between germline ends came to 16 bases. Looked up from germline, CDR1 is SGDLS and CDR2 is YYNGEE. The CDR3 reads CASSVDDGWRAEQYF. DNA for the CDR3: TGTGCCAGCAGCGTAGACGACGGTTGGAGGGCCGAGCAGTACTTC.

This clone turned up a few times. The V gene is TRBV6-1, the J gene TRBJ1-4; no definite D call. V lost 0 bases to trimming and J lost 7 bases, with 15 bases between them. This CDR3 has 16 amino acids. Germline V lookup: CDR1 MNHNS, CDR2 SASEGT. The CDR3 bases are TGTGCCAGCAGTGAAGCTCGTCGAGTGCACGGTGAAAAACTGTTTTTT. It translates to CASSEARRVHGEKLFF.

The rearrangement uses TRBV5-1 and TRBJ2-5; 7 bases are shared with TRBD2. The CDR3 extends over 15 amino acids. V shed 0 bases and J 5 bases; nucleotides not matched to a gene: 7. Germline loops: CDR1 SGHRS, CDR2 YFSETQ. CDR3 sequence: CASSLVPGGRETQYF. The CDR3, as DNA: TGCGCCAGCAGCTTGGTTCCGGGGGGTAGGGAGACCCAGTACTTC.

The rearrangement links TRBV10-2 to TRBJ2-2; TRBD1 is a possible D gene (5 bases). V was shortened by 5 bases and J by 0 bases, with 13 bases between the two germline ends. The CDR3 totals 16 residues. Germline loops: CDR1 WSHSY, CDR2 SAAADI. In DNA, the CDR3 is TGCGCCAGCAGTTCCAGGGTTATCTCGAACACCGGGGAGCTGTTTTTT. Its translation is CASSSRVISNTGELFF.

This clone was counted once. The CDR3 region is CASSQALGIPYGYTF. For the CDR3, the DNA is TGTGCCAGCAGCCAAGCACTAGGGATACCCTATGGCTACACCTTC. The chain combines TRBV3-1 (or the pseudogene TRBV3-2) with TRBJ1-2; the D is unclear. Germline CDR1 LGHDT, CDR2 YNNKEL (reference sequence). The V end was cut by 1 base, the J end by 4 bases, with 13 bases between. CDR3 length: 15 residues.

The chain links TRBV9 to TRBJ2-1; 12 bases are shared with TRBD2. CDR1 and CDR2 (germline): SGDLS, YYNGEE. The CDR3 runs to 16 residues. The junction had 9 bases not matched to a gene; V was cut back by 3 bases and J by 8 bases. The CDR3: CASSATLAGGLHEQFF. Written as DNA, the CDR3 is TGTGCCAGCAGCGCCACTCTAGCGGGGGGGCTTCATGAGCAGTTCTTC.

This chain joins TRBV5-1 and TRBJ2-2; 11 nucleotides align to TRBD1. The germline V gene encodes CDR1 SGHRS and CDR2 YFSETQ. This CDR3 spans 14 amino acids. With V trimmed by 4 bases and J by 6 bases, 2 bases remained unmatched. CDR3 in DNA: TGCGCCAGCAGCAGGGGACAGGGGGCCGGGGAGCTGTTTTTT. It encodes CASSRGQGAGELFF.

The chain employs TRBV29-1 and TRBJ1-2; 7 nucleotides match TRBD1. Germline V gene lookup returns CDR1 SQVTM and CDR2 ANQGSEA. CDR3 length equals 11 residues. The junction had 4 bases not matched to a gene; V was cut back by 4 bases and J by 8 bases. The CDR3: CSVGQGTGYTF. Here the CDR3 DNA reads TGCAGCGTTGGACAGGGTACGGGCTACACCTTC.

The chain joins TRBV11-2 to TRBJ2-7; tentatively, D is TRBD2 (5 bases). Looked up from germline, CDR1 is SGHAT and CDR2 is FQNNGV. The CDR3 is 15 residues long. Trimming left V 4 bases short and J 5 bases short, with 18 bases between. CDR3 sequence reads: CASSSSRGLADEQYF. The CDR3 bases are TGTGCCAGCAGCTCCTCACGGGGATTGGCCGACGAGCAGTACTTC.

The chain is built from TRBV7-2 and TRBJ2-4; D is perhaps TRBD2 (5 bases). V gave up 5 bases and J gave up 0 bases, with 8 bases separating them. The CDR3 spans 14 residues. Germline V CDR1 and CDR2: SGHTA, FQGNSA. CDR3 coding DNA: TGTGCCAGCAGCCCGGGGTTAGCCAAAAACATTCAGTACTTC. Protein product: CASSPGLAKNIQYF.

The V and J genes are TRBV5-1 and TRBJ2-3; 11 bases are shared with TRBD2. Germline V gene sequence: CDR1 SGHRS, CDR2 YFSETQ. With V trimmed by 0 bases and J by 1 base, 1 base remained unmatched. CDR3 length: 16 amino acids. This CDR3 is CASSLELAGGTDTQYF. As DNA, the CDR3 is TGCGCCAGCAGCTTGGAACTAGCGGGGGGCACAGATACGCAGTATTTT.

The chain uses TRBV29-1 and TRBJ2-1; D ambiguous. The CDR3 covers 14 residues. Trimming shortened V by 3 bases and J by 0 bases, and 9 bases separated the two germline ends. Germline CDR1 reads SQVTM; CDR2 reads ANQGSEA. The CDR3 sequence is CSVENPSSYNEQFF. In DNA form, the CDR3 reads TGCAGCGTTGAGAATCCGAGCTCCTACAATGAGCAGTTCTTC.

The chain has TRBV7-9 and TRBJ2-1; 7 nucleotides match TRBD2. CDR3 size: 13 residues. The V gene end was trimmed by 5 bases and the J gene end by 7 bases; junction bases not matched to a gene: 5. Germline V lookup: CDR1 SEHNR, CDR2 FQNEAQ (reference sequence). The CDR3: CASSPPRGNEQFF. The DNA of the CDR3 is TGTGCCAGCAGCCCCCCGCGGGGGAATGAGCAGTTCTTC.

This clone was picked up one time. This chain links TRBV7-2 with TRBJ2-2, with TRBD1 matching 9 bases. Germline V gene lookup returns CDR1 SGHTA and CDR2 FQGNSA. The CDR3 is 17 amino acids. After removal of 4 bases from V and 5 bases from J, the junction contained 11 bases not matched to a gene. The CDR3 loop reads CASSSLLTGGNTGELFF. CDR3 DNA sequence: TGTGCCAGCAGCTCCCTATTGACAGGGGGGAATACCGGGGAGCTGTTTTTT.

Only a few counts were recorded for this clone. The chain recombines TRBV10-2 with TRBJ1-3, with D unclear. This CDR3 has 12 residues. In germline, CDR1 is WSHSY, CDR2 SAAADI. Trimming left V 8 bases short and J 4 bases short, with 9 bases between. The CDR3 here is CASQARGNTIYF. The CDR3 coding sequence is TGCGCCAGCCAAGCGAGGGGAAACACCATATATTTT.

V usage is TRBV7-9 and J usage is TRBJ1-2; tentatively, D is TRBD1 (5 bases). Looked up from germline, CDR1 is SEHNR and CDR2 is FQNEAQ (reference sequence). Trimming took off 6 bases at V and 7 bases at J, with 15 bases between the two ends. The CDR3 loop spans 13 amino acids. The CDR3 sequence is CASRAGGVRGYTF. In DNA, the CDR3 is TGTGCCAGCAGGGCTGGGGGGGTACGTGGCTACACCTTC.

About this clone: The sample has other DNA sequences that encode this CDR3 too. The chain uses TRBV10-3 and TRBJ1-1; 7 bases line up with TRBD1. Germline V gene sequence: CDR1 ENHRY, CDR2 SYGVKD. This CDR3 is 12 amino acids long. V lost 4 bases and J lost 5; bases outside the gene matches: 1. The CDR3 DNA reads TGTGCCATCAGTGGACAGGGTACTGAAGCTTTCTTT. It translates to CAISGQGTEAFF.